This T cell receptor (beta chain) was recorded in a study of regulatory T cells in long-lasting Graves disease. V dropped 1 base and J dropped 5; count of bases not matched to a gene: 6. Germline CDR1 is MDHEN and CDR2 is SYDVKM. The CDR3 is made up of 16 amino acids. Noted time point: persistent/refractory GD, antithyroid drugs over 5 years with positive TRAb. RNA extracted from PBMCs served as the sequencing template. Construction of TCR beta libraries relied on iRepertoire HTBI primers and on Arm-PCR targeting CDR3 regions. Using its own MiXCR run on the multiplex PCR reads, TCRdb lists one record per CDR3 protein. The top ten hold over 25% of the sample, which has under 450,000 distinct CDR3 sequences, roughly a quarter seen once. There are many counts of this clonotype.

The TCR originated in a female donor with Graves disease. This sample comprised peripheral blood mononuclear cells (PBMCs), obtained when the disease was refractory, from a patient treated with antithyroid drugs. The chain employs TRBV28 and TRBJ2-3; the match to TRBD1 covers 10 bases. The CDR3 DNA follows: TGTGCCAGCAGTTTATCTGGGACAGGGGCAATAGATACGCAGTATTTT. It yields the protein CASSLSGTGAIDTQYF.